The 28 T cell receptor beta chains in this list originate from one sample, sequenced in a study of CD8 T cells in ankylosing spondylitis (dated by TCRdb to about 2017). The receptor library was made with 5' RACE. Sequencer: Illumina HiSeq 2500. TCRdb trimmed public reads at Q25 via fastp, called clones via MiXCR and kept in-frame beta chains. CDR3 protein duplicates are merged, each entry listing the most common genes and DNA. This sample gives about 260,000 distinct CDR3 sequences in total; 15% to 20% of them show up just once. The leading ten clones occupy about 8% of the sample. Material for sequencing was blood, either unsorted or a sorted T cell fraction (not recorded which). The receptor source for this set is a male donor with ankylosing spondylitis or in good health (not recorded which).

V usage is TRBV3-1 and J usage is TRBJ2-3; 7 bases fit TRBD1. V shed 1 base, J shed 6 bases, and the junction held 10 bases outside the gene matches. The length of the CDR3 is 16 residues. In germline, CDR1 is LGHDT, CDR2 YNNKEL (reference sequence). CDR3: CASSQGGGAPWDTQYF. The CDR3 DNA reads as TGTGCCAGCAGCCAAGGAGGGGGCGCCCCTTGGGATACGCAGTATTTT.

This clonotype was seen once. The rearrangement links TRBV7-9 to TRBJ2-6, with D tentatively TRBD2 (5 bases). V was pared by 5 bases and J by 4 bases, with 12 bases between. The CDR3 loop spans 15 amino acids. Germline V gene sequence: CDR1 SEHNR, CDR2 FQNEAQ (reference sequence). The CDR3 bases are TGTGCCAGCAGCACAGCTACGGGAGGGGCCAACGTCCTGACTTTC. Protein product: CASSTATGGANVLTF.

This clonotype was seen repeatedly, ten times or more. The chain couples TRBV29-1 to TRBJ2-3; D is perhaps TRBD1 (5 bases). Germline-derived CDR1 and CDR2 are SQVTM and ANQGSEA. The CDR3 extends over 12 amino acids. For the CDR3, the DNA is TGCTCCGGGCAGGGTAGCACAGATACGCAGTATTTT. Its translation: CSGQGSTDTQYF.

This chain joins TRBV7-9 and TRBJ1-4, with TRBD1 matching 11 bases. The germline CDR1 and CDR2 sequences are SEHNR and FQNEAQ (reference sequence). The V segment lost 8 bases and the J segment 0 bases; nucleotides outside the gene matches: 2. The CDR3 length is 15 residues. The CDR3 protein is CASAGQGATNEKLFF. For the CDR3, the DNA is TGTGCCAGCGCGGGACAGGGGGCAACTAATGAAAAACTGTTTTTT. Full variable domain (outside the CDR3, taken from reference TRBV7-9 and TRBJ1-4): DTGVSQNPRHKITKRGQNVTFRCDPISEHNRLYWYRQTLGQGPEFLTYFQNEAQLEKSRLLSDRFSAERPKGSFSTLEIQRTEQGDSAMYLCASAGQGATNEKLFFGSGTQLSVL.

This clonotype has just a few counts. The rearrangement links TRBV12-3 or TRBV12-4 to TRBJ1-5; D possibly corresponds to TRBD1 (6 bases). Trimming cost V 2 bases and J 2 bases, with 10 bases left between them. This CDR3 spans 15 amino acids. The CDR3 region is CASSLSQGGNQPQHF. CDR3 DNA: TGTGCCAGCAGTTTATCACAGGGAGGCAATCAGCCCCAGCATTTT.

This chain uses TRBV5-1 with TRBJ1-4, with TRBD1 matching 7 bases. The J segment lost 0 bases and the V segment lost 5 bases, leaving 4 bases of the junction unmatched. This CDR3 is built from 15 residues. CDR1 is SGHRS, CDR2 YFSETQ, per germline. CDR3 bases: TGCGCCAGCAGAAGGGACAGCCCAACTAATGAAAAACTGTTTTTT. Translation gives CASRRDSPTNEKLFF.

This clonotype appeared many times. The chain joins TRBV20-1 to TRBJ1-1; D may be TRBD1 (5 bases). V was clipped by 6 bases and J by 1 base, with 12 bases between them. CDR1 and CDR2 (germline): DFQATT, SNEGSKA (reference sequence). The CDR3 contains 13 residues. The DNA of the CDR3 is TGCAGTGCCACGGGGCCTTCGAACACTGAAGCTTTCTTT. Protein sequence: CSATGPSNTEAFF.

The V gene is TRBV6-5, the J gene TRBJ1-5; the match to TRBD1 covers 7 bases. CDR1 and CDR2 from the germline V gene are MNHEY and SVGAGI. The CDR3 totals 15 residues. V was clipped by 5 bases and J by 3 bases; unmatched bases: 7. CDR3 in DNA: TGTGCCAGCAGTACTCTTCAGGGGGACAATCAGCCCCAGCATTTT. Its protein is CASSTLQGDNQPQHF.

This chain links TRBV15 with TRBJ2-5; D not certain. The CDR3 has 15 residues. Trimming removed 1 base at V and 2 bases at J, with 11 bases between. Germline V lookup: CDR1 LNHNV, CDR2 YYDKDF (reference sequence). CDR3 bases: TGTGCCACCAGCAGAGCCTCTCCCCAACAAGAGACCCAGTACTTC. Translation: CATSRASPQQETQYF.

The CDR3 loop is CASGLKGFTGELFF. CDR3 coding DNA: TGTGCCAGCGGCCTTAAAGGGTTCACCGGGGAGCTGTTTTTT. V and J are TRBV9 and TRBJ2-2, with D hard to call. With 7 bases removed from V and 4 bases from J, the gap between germline ends came to 14 bases. Germline V CDR1 and CDR2: SGDLS, YYNGEE. The length of the CDR3 is 14 residues.

The table lists this clonotype with a few counts. The rearrangement joins TRBV7-9 to TRBJ2-3; D is perhaps TRBD2 (6 bases). The CDR3 contains 14 residues. The V and J ends lost 6 bases and 1 base respectively, with 11 bases between them. Germline assignment: CDR1 SEHNR and CDR2 FQNEAQ (reference sequence). CDR3 DNA: TGTGCCAGCAGGGGGACTGACGGCACAGATACGCAGTATTTT. Translation: CASRGTDGTDTQYF.

The sample holds many counts of this clonotype. The chain recombines TRBV28 with TRBJ1-6; no firm D call. The V gene's germline CDR1 is MDHEN and CDR2 SYDVKM. V was trimmed by 7 bases and J by 8 bases, leaving 9 bases between them. The CDR3 has 12 amino acids. CDR3 sequence: CASKALDSPLHF. For the CDR3, the DNA is TGTGCCAGCAAAGCGTTGGATTCACCCCTCCACTTT.

The chain joins TRBV3-1 to TRBJ2-1; 8 positions agree with TRBD1. The CDR3 has 11 residues. Trimming at V came to 4 bases and at J to 12 bases, leaving 2 bases not matched to a gene. Germline V CDR1 and CDR2: LGHDT, YNNKEL (reference sequence). The CDR3 coding sequence is TGTGCCAGCAGCCTTGGACAGGGGCAGTTCTTC. It is translated as CASSLGQGQFF.

The chain carries TRBV5-1 and TRBJ1-1, with 8 bases lining up with TRBD1. In germline, CDR1 is SGHRS, CDR2 YFSETQ. With 0 bases clipped from V and 5 bases from J, the junction kept 6 bases outside the gene matches. The length of the CDR3 is 15 residues. In DNA form, the CDR3 reads TGCGCCAGCAGCTTGGCTCAGGGGGCCGGGACTGAAGCTTTCTTT. Protein: CASSLAQGAGTEAFF.

The chain carries TRBV27 and TRBJ1-1; the D gene is possibly TRBD1 (6 bases). The V end was cut by 5 bases, the J end by 0 bases, with 13 bases between. CDR1 and CDR2 from the germline V gene are MNHEY and SMNVEV (reference sequence). The CDR3 runs 15 residues. The CDR3 protein is CASSTKTGMNTEAFF. CDR3 coding DNA: TGTGCCAGCAGTACCAAGACAGGAATGAACACTGAAGCTTTCTTT.

The genes are TRBV19 and TRBJ2-2; TRBD1 matches 7 bases. CDR1 LNHDA and CDR2 SQIVND come from the germline V gene (reference sequence). The V gene end was trimmed by 5 bases and the J gene end by 5 bases; junction bases not matched to a gene: 8. The CDR3 spans 15 residues. In DNA, the CDR3 is TGTGCCAGTAGTCGGGTAGGGGGCGATACCGGGGAGCTGTTTTTT. Its protein is CASSRVGGDTGELFF.

This clonotype has a handful of counts. The chain joins TRBV28 to TRBJ2-7, with unresolved D. Germline values: CDR1 MDHEN, CDR2 SYDVKM. Trimming cost V 5 bases and J 3 bases, with 8 bases left between them. This CDR3 has 12 residues. The CDR3 protein is CASSPDYYEQYV. The DNA for the CDR3 is TGTGCCAGCAGTCCGGATTACTACGAGCAGTACGTC.

This clonotype was observed a handful of times. V and J are TRBV28 and TRBJ2-3, with TRBD2 matching over 10 bases. The CDR3 sequence is 17 residues long. Germline loops: CDR1 MDHEN, CDR2 SYDVKM. The V and J ends lost 5 bases and 4 bases, in that order; junction bases with no gene match: 12. CDR3 sequence (DNA): TGTGCCAGCAGTCTCTTAACTAGCGGGACGGGCCCAGATACGCAGTATTTT. Translating it yields CASSLLTSGTGPDTQYF.

The CDR3 is CASRGTGEQPQHF. The DNA of the CDR3 is TGTGCCAGCAGGGGGACAGGGGAACAGCCCCAGCATTTT. V is TRBV12-3 or TRBV12-4 and J is TRBJ1-5; 10 nucleotides agree with TRBD1. V trimming: 6 bases; J trimming: 7 bases; junction bases outside the gene matches: 3. This CDR3 contains 13 residues.

This clonotype was detected a few times. The V gene is TRBV24-1, the J gene TRBJ1-1; a possible D gene is TRBD1 (5 bases). CDR1 is KGHDR and CDR2 is SFDVKD in the germline V gene. The CDR3 runs to 13 residues. Trimming removed 9 bases at V and 1 base at J, with 11 bases between. CDR3 sequence reads: CATARQRNTEAFF. CDR3 nucleotide sequence: TGTGCCACCGCCCGACAGAGGAACACTGAAGCTTTCTTT.

The sample holds a few counts of this clonotype. V is TRBV18 and J is TRBJ2-3; D is undetermined. Per the germline V gene, CDR1 is KGHSH and CDR2 is LQKENI. CDR3 size: 16 residues. Deletions cut 0 bases from V and 2 bases from J, with 12 bases between. CDR3 DNA: TGTGCCAGCTCACCACCTGGCCAGTCCGTCACAGATACGCAGTATTTT. It codes for CASSPPGQSVTDTQYF.

This clonotype has just a few counts. V is TRBV7-8 and J is TRBJ2-4; 12 bases agree with TRBD1. V trimming: 4 bases; J trimming: 8 bases; junction bases outside the gene matches: 9. This CDR3 has 16 amino acids. Germline V gene data show CDR1 as SGHVS and CDR2 as FQNEAQ. The CDR3 nucleotides are TGTGCCAGCAGCTCGGGGACAGGGGGCGCGGGAGACATTCAGTACTTC. Protein: CASSSGTGGAGDIQYF.

This clonotype was detected only a few times. The rearrangement uses TRBV5-1 and TRBJ2-6, with D perhaps matching TRBD1 (6 bases). This CDR3 contains 15 residues. Germline lookup yields CDR1 SGHRS and CDR2 YFSETQ. Trimming cost V 7 bases and J 0 bases, with 11 bases left between them. In nucleotides, the CDR3 is TGCGCCAGCGTACAGGGCGGCTCTGGGGCCAACGTCCTGACTTTC. This translates into CASVQGGSGANVLTF.

This clonotype was detected only a few times. The chain is built from TRBV4-2 and TRBJ1-1, with D possibly matching TRBD1 (5 bases). The CDR3 is 14 amino acids. Looked up from germline, CDR1 is LGHNA and CDR2 is YNFKEQ. The V end lost 1 base, the J end lost 3 bases, and 9 bases lay between the germline ends. CDR3 nucleotide sequence: TGTGCCAGCAGCCAAGGTAGGGACGACACTGAAGCTTTCTTT. Amino acid sequence: CASSQGRDDTEAFF.

About this clonotype: Germline is not matched at one junction end, which may reflect a read error. The chain has TRBV9 and TRBJ1-4; 10 nucleotides line up with TRBD1. In germline, CDR1 is SGDLS, CDR2 YYNGEE. This CDR3 has 17 amino acids. The CDR3 reads CASSASGTGEIGEKLLF. CDR3 nucleotide sequence: TGTGCCAGCAGCGCCTCCGGGACAGGGGAAATCGGTGAAAAACTGCTTTTT.

This chain links TRBV21-1 with TRBJ2-2; the table's D gene call, TRBD1, was not cross checked with the DNA. TRBV21-1 is listed as a pseudogene. The CDR3 is made up of 18 amino acids. CDR3 coding DNA: TGTGCCAGCAGCAAAGATGCGTTCGGGGACAAGAACACCGGGGAGCTGTTTTTT. Encoded protein: CASSKDAFGDKNTGELFF.

The rearrangement links TRBV12-3 or TRBV12-4 to TRBJ1-2; no clear D gene. V was clipped by 3 bases and J by 8 bases, with 10 bases between them. CDR3 length equals 12 residues. CDR3 sequence (DNA): TGTGCCAGCAGTTTTTCCGAGCTCGGCTACACCTTC. Amino acid sequence: CASSFSELGYTF.

The chain combines TRBV6-1 with TRBJ1-2; D may be TRBD1 (6 bases). Germline V gene sequence: CDR1 MNHNS, CDR2 SASEGT. The CDR3 has 16 amino acids. With 6 bases removed from V and 4 bases from J, the gap between germline ends came to 21 bases. In DNA form, the CDR3 reads TGTGCCAGCAGCGCCCTACTGGTCACAGGGACCTATGGCTACACCTTC. Its protein product is CASSALLVTGTYGYTF.